This T cell receptor (beta chain) was profiled in a study of response to subunit inactivated influenza vaccine. One entry per CDR3 protein, called by TCRdb with MiXCR from the RT-PCR reads. The sample contains more than 400,000 distinct CDR3 sequences, approximately 10% of which appear only once. The TCR was taken from a middle-aged man who received an inactivated influenza vaccine. Sample: PBMCs from blood, taken about 40 days after vaccination.

Written as DNA, the CDR3 is TGCGCCAGCAGCATGGAGGCCTACAATGAGCAGTTCTTC. Translated, it gives CASSMEAYNEQFF. The V call is TRBV5-1, the J call TRBJ2-1; tentative D call: TRBD2 (5 bases). Trimming cost V 4 bases and J 2 bases, with 7 bases left between them. This CDR3 is built from 13 residues. The V gene's germline CDR1 is SGHRS and CDR2 YFSETQ.